This T cell receptor beta chain was captured by sequencing in a study of Graves' ophthalmopathy and Graves' hyperthyroidism. The CDR3 length is 11 residues. Germline values: CDR1 SQVTM, CDR2 ANQGSEA. V dropped 7 bases and J dropped 10 bases, with 13 bases sitting between them. The sequenced template was RNA, covering the TCR beta CDR3 region. Second-round multiplex PCR followed a first-round RT-PCR using HTBI primers. In TCRdb, the multiplex PCR reads were re-called with MiXCR into one record per CDR3 protein. Counted here are 900,000 to 1,200,000 distinct CDR3 sequences, 35% to 40% occurring once; the ten biggest clones make up around 10%. Other autoimmune diseases, uncontrolled infections, pregnancy or lactation excluded patients from enrollment. As concerns this clonotype: Its antigen is as yet unknown.

Whole-study results and caveats: An approximately 82% specificity and about 88% sensitivity were achieved by a 13-signature model that separated ophthalmopathy from stable hyperthyroidism.

The source material was peripheral blood or thyroid tissue (not recorded which). The genes are TRBV29-1 and TRBJ1-4; no clear D gene. The receptor was derived from an adult man with Graves' hyperthyroidism. The CDR3 reads CSAKMGAKLFF. DNA for the CDR3: TGCAGCGCCAAGATGGGAGCAAAACTGTTTTTT.